The T cell receptor (beta chain) under discussion was sequenced for a study of human T cells and chemical hapten exposure. Study-level findings and limits: With regard to DPC sensitization, TCRs above 1 in 1000 frequency did not change. Higher patch test scores went with higher counts of PT1 expanded TCRs.

This clonotype was found a few times. The antigen is not known. Time point: patch test 1, 2 weeks after DPC sensitization. Treatment in this sample: therapeutic diphenylcyclopropenone sensitization with weekly scalp DPC. Participating donors were patients with alopecia, aged 18 to 70 years, considered appropriate candidates for DPC. Original analysis: Counting gave a median of around 100,000 TCRs per sample, with values ranging from about 20,000 to 750,000. TCRdb reprocessed the RACE reads with MiXCR, giving one entry per CDR3 protein. What appears here as the V and J calls and clone size reflects TCRdb's work, not the paper's. The repertoire holds about 83,000 distinct CDR3 sequences, with 6% to 9% as singletons. This specimen was whole blood, taken in connection with sensitization to the hapten diphenylcyclopropenone (DPC). This TCR was recovered from a woman in her twenties or thirties with alopecia areata. Some clones in this sample may be carry-over from other donors' samples.

CDR3 sequence (DNA): TGTGCCTGGAGTGTAGGGTCAATCGATCAGCCCCAGCATTTT. Protein: CAWSVGSIDQPQHF. The chain links TRBV30 to TRBJ1-5; D gene unclear. The CDR3 length is 14 residues. The V end lost 0 bases, the J end lost 5 bases, and 11 bases lay between the germline ends. CDR1 GTSNPN and CDR2 SVGIG come from the germline V gene (reference sequence).